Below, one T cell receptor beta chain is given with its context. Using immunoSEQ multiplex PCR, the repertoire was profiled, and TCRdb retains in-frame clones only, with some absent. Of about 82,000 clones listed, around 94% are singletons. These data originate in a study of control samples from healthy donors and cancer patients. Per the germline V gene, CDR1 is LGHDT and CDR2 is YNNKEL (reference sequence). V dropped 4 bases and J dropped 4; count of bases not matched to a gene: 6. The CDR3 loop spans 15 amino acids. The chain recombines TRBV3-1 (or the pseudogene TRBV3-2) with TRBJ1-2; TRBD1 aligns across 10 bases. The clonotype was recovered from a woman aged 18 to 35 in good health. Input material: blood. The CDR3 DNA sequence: TGTGCCAGCAGCCCAGGGACAGGGGCCGTCTATGGCTACACCTTC. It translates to CASSPGTGAVYGYTF.